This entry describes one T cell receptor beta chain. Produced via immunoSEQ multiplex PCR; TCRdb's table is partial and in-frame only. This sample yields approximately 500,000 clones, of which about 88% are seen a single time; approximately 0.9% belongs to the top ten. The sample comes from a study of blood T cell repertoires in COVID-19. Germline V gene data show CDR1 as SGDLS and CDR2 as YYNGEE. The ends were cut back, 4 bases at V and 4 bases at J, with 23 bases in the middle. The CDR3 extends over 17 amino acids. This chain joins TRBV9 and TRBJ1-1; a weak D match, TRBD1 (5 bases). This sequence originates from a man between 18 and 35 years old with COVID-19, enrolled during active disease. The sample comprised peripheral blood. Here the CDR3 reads CASSKQDDSFLGTEAFF. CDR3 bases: TGTGCCAGCAGCAAACAGGACGACTCATTCTTGGGCACTGAAGCTTTCTTT.